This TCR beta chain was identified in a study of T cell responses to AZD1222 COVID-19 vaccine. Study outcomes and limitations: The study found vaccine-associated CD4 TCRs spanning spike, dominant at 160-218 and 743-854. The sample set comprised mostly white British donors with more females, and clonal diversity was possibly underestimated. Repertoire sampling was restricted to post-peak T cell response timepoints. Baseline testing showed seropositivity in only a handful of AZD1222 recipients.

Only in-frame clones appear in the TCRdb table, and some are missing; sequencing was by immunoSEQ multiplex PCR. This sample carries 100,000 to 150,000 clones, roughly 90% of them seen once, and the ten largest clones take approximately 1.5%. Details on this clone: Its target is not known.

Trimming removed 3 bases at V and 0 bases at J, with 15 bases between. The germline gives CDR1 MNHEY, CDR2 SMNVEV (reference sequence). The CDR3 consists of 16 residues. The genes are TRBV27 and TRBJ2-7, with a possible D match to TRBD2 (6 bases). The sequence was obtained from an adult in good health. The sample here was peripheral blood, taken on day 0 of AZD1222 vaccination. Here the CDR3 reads CASSLGGRLSSYEQYF. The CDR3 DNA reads TGTGCCAGCAGTTTGGGGGGACGTCTAAGCTCCTACGAGCAGTACTTC.